This TCR beta chain originates from a study of control samples from healthy donors and cancer patients. This clone was detected once. Data came from immunoSEQ multiplex PCR; TCRdb stores just in-frame clones and leaves some out. The sample lists about 48,000 clones, roughly 93% seen once, with 20% to 30% in the top ten. Trimming took 5 bases from V and 0 from J, leaving 14 bases between them. The CDR3 contains 15 residues. Looked up from germline, CDR1 is SGHTA and CDR2 is FQGNSA. The material sequenced was PBMCs. This receptor was taken from a woman aged 45-59 years with head and neck cancer. This rearrangement joins TRBV7-2 to TRBJ2-7; weak D call: TRBD1 (6 bases). The chain's CDR3 is CASSALGHSSYEQYF. CDR3 bases: TGTGCCAGCAGCGCACTGGGACACAGCTCCTACGAGCAGTACTTC.